A single sample gave rise to the 4 T cell receptor beta chains below, sequenced in a study of blood T cell repertoires in COVID-19. Data came from immunoSEQ multiplex PCR; TCRdb stores just in-frame clones and leaves some out. The sample includes roughly 88,000 clones, roughly nine tenths seen only once; the top ten take approximately 16%. Material: peripheral blood. The receptor set was obtained from a woman aged 55-75 years with COVID-19, enrolled during active disease.

The chain employs TRBV19 and TRBJ1-5; D is possibly TRBD1 (5 bases). Germline CDR1 and CDR2: LNHDA and SQIVND (reference sequence). The CDR3 length is 15 residues. V was shortened by 5 bases and J by 3 bases, with 14 bases between the two germline ends. This chain's CDR3 is CASSRQTVHNQPQHF. In DNA, the CDR3 is TGTGCCAGTAGTCGCCAGACAGTTCACAATCAGCCCCAGCATTTT.

The V call is TRBV30, the J call TRBJ2-5; D gene uncertain. CDR1 and CDR2 from the germline V gene are GTSNPN and SVGIG (reference sequence). CDR3 size: 11 residues. Trimming removed 5 bases at V and 14 bases at J, with 18 bases between. The CDR3 DNA is TGTGCCTGGGGTCCCTCGATCGGTAGCTACTTC. Protein product: CAWGPSIGSYF.

This clone was picked up one time. The V call is TRBV18, the J call TRBJ1-1; D ambiguous. In germline, CDR1 is KGHSH, CDR2 LQKENI. V lost 2 bases and J 10 bases, leaving 11 bases between the germline ends. The length of the CDR3 is 12 residues. CDR3 region: CASSPREEAAFF. CDR3 sequence (DNA): TGTGCCAGCTCACCAAGGGAGGAGGCAGCTTTCTTT.

V gene TRBV13 combines with J gene TRBJ1-4, with TRBD1 matching 7 bases. The CDR3 contains 17 residues. Germline V gene data show CDR1 as PRHDT and CDR2 as FYEKMQ (reference sequence). Unmatched junction bases numbered 10, after V lost 6 bases and J lost 0 bases. In DNA form, the CDR3 reads TGTGCCAGCAGATCTAGGGCAGGGGGGCCAACTAATGAAAAACTGTTTTTT. Translation: CASRSRAGGPTNEKLFF.